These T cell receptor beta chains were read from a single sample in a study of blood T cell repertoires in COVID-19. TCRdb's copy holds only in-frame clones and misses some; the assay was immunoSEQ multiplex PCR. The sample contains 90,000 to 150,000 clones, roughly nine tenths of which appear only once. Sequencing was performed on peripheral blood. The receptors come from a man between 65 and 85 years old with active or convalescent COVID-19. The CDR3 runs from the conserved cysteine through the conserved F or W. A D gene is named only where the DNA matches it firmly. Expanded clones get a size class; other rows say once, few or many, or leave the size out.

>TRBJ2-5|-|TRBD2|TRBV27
CASSTRGGQETQYF
TGTGCCAGCAGTACTCGGGGGGGCCAAGAGACCCAGTACTTC
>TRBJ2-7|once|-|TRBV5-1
CASSSKGSAAYEQYF
TGCGCCAGCAGCTCCAAAGGATCCGCGGCCTACGAGCAGTACTTC
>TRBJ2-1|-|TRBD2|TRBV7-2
CASSLESSGDKKQFF
TGTGCCAGCAGCTTAGAGTCTAGCGGTGACAAGAAGCAGTTCTTC
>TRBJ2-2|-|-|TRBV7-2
CASSLAGGLSFGELFF
TGTGCCAGCAGCTTAGCGGGGGGGCTAAGTTTCGGGGAGCTGTTTTTT
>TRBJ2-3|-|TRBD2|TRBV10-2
CASSEGLEVADTQYF
TGCGCCAGCAGTGAGGGACTAGAGGTGGCAGATACGCAGTATTTT
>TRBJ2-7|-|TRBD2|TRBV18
CASSVVAGLEYEQYF
TGTGCCAGCTCAGTGGTAGCGGGGCTAGAATACGAGCAGTACTTC
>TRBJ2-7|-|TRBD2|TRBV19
CASRSSGPEQYF
TGTGCCAGTAGGTCTAGCGGACCCGAGCAGTACTTC
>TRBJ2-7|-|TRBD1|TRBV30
CAWTTGTGVGEQYF
TGTGCCTGGACTACCGGGACAGGGGTGGGCGAGCAGTACTTC
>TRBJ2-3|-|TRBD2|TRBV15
CATSRGSSGSGADTQYF
TGTGCCACCAGCAGAGGGAGTAGCGGGAGCGGCGCAGATACGCAGTATTTT
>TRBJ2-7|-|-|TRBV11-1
CASSFQGLNYEQYF
TGTGCCAGCAGCTTTCAGGGGCTCAACTACGAGCAGTACTTC
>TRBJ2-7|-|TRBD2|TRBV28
CASSLSGSHEQYF
TGTGCCAGCAGTTTAAGCGGGAGCCACGAGCAGTACTTC
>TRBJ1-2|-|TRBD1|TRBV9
CASSGDRDGGYTF
TGTGCCAGCAGCGGGGACAGGGACGGCGGCTACACCTTC
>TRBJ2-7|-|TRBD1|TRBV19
CASSTALGTGYDEQYF
TGTGCCAGTAGTACAGCCCTTGGGACAGGGTACGACGAGCAGTACTTC
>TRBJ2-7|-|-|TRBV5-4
CASSLATYEEQYF
TGTGCCAGCAGCTTGGCAACCTATGAAGAGCAGTACTTC
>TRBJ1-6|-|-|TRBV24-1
CATSSRENSYNSPLHF
TGTGCCACCAGCTCTAGGGAGAACTCCTATAATTCACCCCTCCACTTT
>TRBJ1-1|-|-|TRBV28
CASTAGHKNTEAFF
TGTGCCAGCACCGCGGGGCACAAGAACACTGAAGCTTTCTTT
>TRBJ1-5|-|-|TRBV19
CASRPGQNSNQPQHF
TGTGCCAGTCGACCCGGACAGAATAGCAATCAGCCCCAGCATTTT
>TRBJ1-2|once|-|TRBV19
CATLGGSDGYTF
TGTGCCACCCTGGGGGGAAGTGATGGCTACACCTTC
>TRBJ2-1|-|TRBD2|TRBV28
CASGEASGYNEQFF
TGTGCCAGCGGGGAGGCTAGCGGCTACAATGAGCAGTTCTTC
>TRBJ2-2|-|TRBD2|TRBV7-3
CASSSLAGPTGELFF
TGTGCCAGCAGCTCCTTAGCGGGACCGACCGGGGAGCTGTTTTTT
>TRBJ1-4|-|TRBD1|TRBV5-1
CASSPGTGTINEKLFF
TGCGCCAGCAGCCCCGGGACAGGAACCATTAATGAAAAACTGTTTTTT
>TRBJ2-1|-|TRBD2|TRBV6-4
CASSVSGASSYNEQFF
TGTGCCAGCAGCGTTAGCGGGGCAAGCTCCTACAATGAGCAGTTCTTC
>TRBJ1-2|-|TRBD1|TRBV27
CASSTGQGAYGYTF
TGTGCCAGCAGTACCGGACAGGGCGCTTATGGCTACACCTTC
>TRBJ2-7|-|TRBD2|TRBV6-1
CASSEAGTSGRYEQYF
TGTGCCAGCAGTGAAGCGGGGACTAGCGGGAGGTACGAGCAGTACTTC
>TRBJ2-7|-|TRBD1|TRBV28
CASSLGGTGGNEQYF
TGTGCCAGCAGCTTGGGGGGGACAGGGGGCAACGAGCAGTACTTC
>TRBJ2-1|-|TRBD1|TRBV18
CASSRGTGIFGNEQFF
TGTGCCAGCTCACGCGGGACAGGGATATTCGGCAATGAGCAGTTCTTC
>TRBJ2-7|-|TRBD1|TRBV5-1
CASSLRGPNEQYF
TGCGCCAGCAGCTTGAGGGGGCCAAACGAGCAGTACTTC
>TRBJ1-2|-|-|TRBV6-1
CASSEGKQTYGYTF
TGTGCCAGCAGTGAAGGGAAACAGACCTATGGCTACACCTTC
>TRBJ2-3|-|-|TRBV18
CASSPPVADTQYF
TGTGCCAGCTCACCACCTGTAGCAGATACGCAGTATTTT
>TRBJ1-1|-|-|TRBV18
CASSPVRVRGNTEAFF
TGTGCCAGCTCACCAGTAAGGGTTCGGGGGAACACTGAAGCTTTCTTT
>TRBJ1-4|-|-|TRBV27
CASSFLRGEKLFF
TGTGCCAGCAGTTTTTTGCGGGGTGAAAAACTGTTTTTT
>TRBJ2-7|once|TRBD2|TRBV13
CATRSGGGLTYEQYF
TGCGCCACCAGGTCCGGGGGGGGGTTAACCTACGAGCAGTACTTC
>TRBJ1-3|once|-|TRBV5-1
CASSLVRRVTSSGDTIYF
TGCGCCAGCAGCTTAGTCAGGAGGGTAACGAGTTCGGGGGACACCATATATTTT
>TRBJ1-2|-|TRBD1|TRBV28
CASSSPGTGMRYGYTF
TGTGCCAGCAGTTCACCGGGGACAGGGATGAGGTATGGCTACACCTTC
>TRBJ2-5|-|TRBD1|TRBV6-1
CASSEVVGTAETQYF
TGTGCCAGCAGTGAAGTCGTCGGGACAGCGGAGACCCAGTACTTC
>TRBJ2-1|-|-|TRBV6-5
CASSPGGLEQFF
TGTGCCAGCAGTCCGGGCGGGCTAGAGCAGTTCTTC
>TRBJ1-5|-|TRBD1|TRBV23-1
CASSPDRARQPQHF
TGCGCCAGCAGTCCAGACAGGGCTCGCCAGCCCCAGCATTTT
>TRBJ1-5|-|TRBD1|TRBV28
CASSFWTGNSNQPQHF
TGTGCCAGCAGTTTTTGGACAGGGAATAGCAATCAGCCCCAGCATTTT
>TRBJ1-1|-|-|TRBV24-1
CATSASGIGTEAFF
TGTGCCACCAGTGCGTCCGGGATAGGAACTGAAGCTTTCTTT
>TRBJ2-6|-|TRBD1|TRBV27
CASSSLHEGTGGIHVLTF
TGTGCCAGCAGTTCGCTCCATGAAGGGACAGGGGGCATACACGTCCTGACTTTC
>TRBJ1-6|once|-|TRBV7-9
CASSSAGEGVNNSPLHF
TGTGCCAGCAGCTCGGCCGGAGAGGGGGTAAATAATTCACCCCTCCACTTT
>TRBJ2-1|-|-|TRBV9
CASSPQAGSYNEQFF
TGTGCCAGCAGCCCCCAGGCGGGATCCTACAATGAGCAGTTCTTC
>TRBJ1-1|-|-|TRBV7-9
CASSSLVDTEAFF
TGTGCCAGCAGCTCCCTAGTCGACACTGAAGCTTTCTTT
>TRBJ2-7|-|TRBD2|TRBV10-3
CAISEGLAVGEQYF
TGTGCCATCAGTGAAGGACTAGCGGTTGGGGAGCAGTACTTC
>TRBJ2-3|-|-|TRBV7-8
CASIKPPGEGLLADTQYF
TGTGCCAGCATCAAACCCCCTGGAGAGGGACTCCTGGCAGATACGCAGTATTTT
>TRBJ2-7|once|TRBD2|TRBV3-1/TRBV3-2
CASHPQLAGGSEPEQYF
TGTGCCAGCCATCCCCAACTAGCGGGAGGCTCGGAGCCTGAGCAGTACTTC
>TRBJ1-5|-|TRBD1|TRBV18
CASSPTGGSQPQHF
TGTGCCAGCTCACCGACAGGGGGGAGTCAGCCCCAGCATTTT
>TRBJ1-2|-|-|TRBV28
CASSFRTLADYGYTF
TGTGCCAGCAGTTTCCGGACTCTGGCGGACTATGGCTACACCTTC
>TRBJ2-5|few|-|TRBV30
CAWSVMRRGETQYF
TGTGCCTGGAGTGTTATGCGGCGGGGAGAGACCCAGTACTTC
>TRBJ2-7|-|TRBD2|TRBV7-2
CASSPQAGGYEQYF
TGTGCCAGCAGCCCGCAAGCGGGGGGCTACGAGCAGTACTTC
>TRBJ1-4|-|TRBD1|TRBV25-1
CASSGRQGNTGNEKLFF
TGTGCCAGCAGTGGACGACAGGGAAACACGGGCAATGAAAAACTGTTTTTT
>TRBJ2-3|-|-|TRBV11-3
CASSLGPGLGEDTQYF
TGTGCCAGCAGCTTAGGCCCTGGGTTGGGCGAGGATACGCAGTATTTT
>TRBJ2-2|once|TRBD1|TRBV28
CASLWDSRTGELFF
TGTGCCAGCCTATGGGACAGCCGCACCGGGGAGCTGTTTTTT
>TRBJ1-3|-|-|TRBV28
CASSTSQASGNTIYF
TGTGCCAGCAGCACTAGTCAGGCCTCTGGAAACACCATATATTTT